The 18 T cell receptor beta chains presented below share a single source sample, sequenced in a study of CD8+ T cells in alopecia areata. Treatment denoted: oral pan-JAK inhibitor, 5-10 mg twice daily. RNA, once extracted, was reverse transcribed into cDNA for use as the sequencing template. Produced via immunoSEQ multiplex PCR; TCRdb's table is partial and in-frame only. The sample shows roughly 99,000 clones, less than 90% of them seen only once. The specimen was CD8+ T cells sorted from blood, collected at week 24, from a patient treated with tofacitinib. Receptors were obtained from a human donor with alopecia areata.

The chain joins TRBV5-6 to TRBJ2-1; tentative D call: TRBD2 (5 bases). The CDR3 has 16 amino acids. Germline CDR1 is SGHDT and CDR2 is YYEEEE. The ends were cut back, 0 bases at V and 0 bases at J, with 10 bases in the middle. The CDR3 sequence is CASSLGRASSYNEQFF. CDR3 DNA sequence: TGTGCCAGCAGCTTGGGGCGGGCTAGCTCCTACAATGAGCAGTTCTTC.

The chain combines TRBV10-2 with TRBJ2-6; 8 bases align to TRBD1. This CDR3 comprises 18 residues. After removal of 4 bases from V and 2 bases from J, the junction contained 10 bases not matched to a gene. Per the germline V gene, CDR1 is WSHSY and CDR2 is SAAADI. The CDR3 loop reads CASSGWTGTFTGANVLTF. CDR3 nucleotide sequence: TGCGCCAGCAGTGGATGGACAGGGACTTTTACTGGGGCCAACGTCCTGACTTTC.

The chain carries TRBV7-2 and TRBJ2-3; D is undetermined. Germline V lookup: CDR1 SGHTA, CDR2 FQGNSA. The CDR3 has 12 amino acids. The ends were cut back, 4 bases at V and 3 bases at J, with 5 bases in the middle. CDR3 sequence reads: CASSSWTDTQYF. CDR3 DNA: TGTGCCAGCAGCTCCTGGACAGATACGCAGTATTTT. Full variable domain (missing parts from reference TRBV7-2 and TRBJ2-3): GAGVSQSPSNKVTEKGKDVELRCDPISGHTALYWYRQSLGQGLEFLIYFQGNSAPDKSGLPSDRFSAERTGGSVSTLTIQRTQQEDSAVYLCASSSWTDTQYFGPGTRLTVL.

The V and J genes are TRBV7-9 and TRBJ2-7; 12 bases line up with TRBD1. The CDR3 consists of 14 residues. The V segment lost 4 bases and the J segment 6 bases; nucleotides outside the gene matches: 4. CDR1 and CDR2 from the germline V gene are SEHNR and FQNEAQ (reference sequence). CDR3 sequence: CASSSGQGATEQYF. The CDR3 DNA sequence: TGTGCCAGCAGCTCGGGACAGGGGGCTACCGAGCAGTACTTC.

J is TRBJ1-5 and V is TRBV7-9, with D hard to call. Trimming removed 5 bases at V and 4 bases at J, with 12 bases between. The CDR3 is 14 residues long. Germline-derived CDR1 and CDR2 are SEHNR and FQNEAQ (reference sequence). The CDR3 bases are TGTGCCAGCAGCCCGGACGGCTTAAATCAGCCCCAGCATTTT. Translated, it gives CASSPDGLNQPQHF.

This clone has only one observation. The chain couples TRBV6-5 to TRBJ2-7; TRBD1 matches at 9 bases. This CDR3 is built from 15 residues. In germline, CDR1 is MNHEY, CDR2 SVGAGI. Trimming at V came to 2 bases and at J to 3 bases, leaving 5 bases not matched to a gene. The CDR3 loop is CASSYVQGADYEQYF. The DNA for the CDR3 is TGTGCCAGCAGTTACGTACAGGGGGCGGACTACGAGCAGTACTTC.

The CDR3 sequence: CASSPLLAAQETQYF. CDR3 nucleotides: TGTGCCAGCAGCCCCCTACTAGCGGCTCAAGAGACCCAGTACTTC. The V call is TRBV6-1, the J call TRBJ2-5; 8 bases match TRBD2. The ends lost 6 bases at V and 2 bases at J; junction bases unmatched: 8. The CDR3 sequence is 15 residues long. Germline assignment: CDR1 MNHNS and CDR2 SASEGT.

The chain recombines TRBV6-4 with TRBJ2-3; 12 nucleotides agree with TRBD2. Germline-derived CDR1 and CDR2 are MRHNA and SNTAGT. This CDR3 comprises 15 residues. After removal of 4 bases from V and 2 bases from J, the junction contained 1 base not matched to a gene. CDR3 sequence (DNA): TGTGCCAGCAGTGCTAGCGGGGGGGCCACAGATACGCAGTATTTT. Amino acid sequence: CASSASGGATDTQYF.

In this sample, this clone turned up once. The chain carries TRBV5-4 and TRBJ2-7; 9 bases line up with TRBD1. CDR1 and CDR2 from the germline V gene are SGHNT and YYREEE (reference sequence). The J segment lost 5 bases and the V segment lost 5 bases, leaving 8 bases of the junction unmatched. This CDR3 is built from 14 residues. CDR3 in DNA: TGTGCCAGCAGGGGAACGGGACAGGGTAACGAGCAGTACTTC. Translation: CASRGTGQGNEQYF. Supplemented by reference TRBV5-4 and TRBJ2-7, the full variable domain reads ETGVTQSPTHLIKTRGQQVTLRCSSQSGHNTVSWYQQALGQGPQFIFQYYREEENGRGNFPPRFSGLQFPNYSSELNVNALELDDSALYLCASRGTGQGNEQYFGPGTRLTVT.

The chain is built from TRBV29-1 and TRBJ2-7; possibly TRBD1 for D (6 bases). The CDR3 has 14 amino acids. Trimming removed 3 bases from V and 0 bases from J, with 12 bases in between. The germline gives CDR1 SQVTM, CDR2 ANQGSEA. The CDR3 region has the DNA TGCAGCGTTGAGGACAGCACAAGCTCCTACGAGCAGTACTTC. Protein sequence: CSVEDSTSSYEQYF.

In regard to this clone: Other DNA sequences from this sample encode an identical CDR3 as well. J is TRBJ2-7 and V is TRBV14; unclear D gene. Germline-derived CDR1 and CDR2 are SGHDN and FVKESK. The CDR3 runs 12 residues. V dropped 1 base and J dropped 4 bases, with 5 bases sitting between them. CDR3 sequence reads: CASSQGSYEQYF. The CDR3 nucleotides read TGTGCCAGCAGCCAAGGTTCGTACGAGCAGTACTTC.

The chain has TRBV6-5 and TRBJ1-1; unclear D gene. Deletions cut 7 bases from V and 2 bases from J, with 11 bases between. Germline V CDR1 and CDR2: MNHEY, SVGAGI. CDR3 length equals 13 residues. CDR3 nucleotide sequence: TGTGCCAGCAACAACCTTGGCAACACTGAAGCTTTCTTT. Translated, it gives CASNNLGNTEAFF.

J is TRBJ2-2 and V is TRBV4-2; no firm D call. CDR3 length: 12 residues. Germline assignment: CDR1 LGHNA and CDR2 YNFKEQ. The germline V and J ends were trimmed by 2 bases and 2 bases, with 0 bases remaining between them. CDR3 residues: CASSQNTGELFF. For the CDR3, the DNA is TGTGCCAGCAGCCAAAACACCGGGGAGCTGTTTTTT.

V and J are TRBV6-5 and TRBJ1-4; no reliable D call. The CDR3 covers 15 residues. Germline CDR1 is MNHEY and CDR2 is SVGAGI. Trimming stripped 6 bases from V and 0 bases from J, with 11 bases between. CDR3 protein: CASRQFVTTNEKLFF. CDR3 nucleotide sequence: TGTGCCAGCAGACAATTCGTTACAACTAATGAAAAACTGTTTTTT.

The chain has TRBV6-5 and TRBJ1-1; D is unresolved. This CDR3 has 14 residues. The V gene lost 5 bases and the J gene lost 0 bases, with 10 bases spanning the gap. Germline V CDR1 and CDR2: MNHEY, SVGAGI. The CDR3 bases are TGTGCCAGCAGTGACACCCCGTTGAACACTGAAGCTTTCTTT. It codes for CASSDTPLNTEAFF.

This chain joins TRBV27 and TRBJ2-5, with D possibly called TRBD1 or TRBD2 (6 bases each). The V and J ends lost 6 bases and 3 bases respectively, with 17 bases between them. From germline, CDR1 is MNHEY and CDR2 SMNVEV (reference sequence). There are 15 residues in the CDR3. Here the CDR3 DNA reads TGTGCCAGCAGGGGGACTCTGGGGGCCGAAGAGACCCAGTACTTC. Encoded protein: CASRGTLGAEETQYF.

As regards this clone: Other DNA sequences in this sample translate to the same CDR3. The chain couples TRBV7-9 to TRBJ2-7, with D uncertain. Germline assignment: CDR1 SEHNR and CDR2 FQNEAQ (reference sequence). V lost 5 bases and J 4 bases, leaving 9 bases between the germline ends. The CDR3 runs 12 residues. CDR3 protein: CASSTGGYEQYF. CDR3 nucleotides: TGTGCCAGCAGCACCGGTGGATACGAGCAGTACTTC.

This rearrangement joins TRBV7-9 to TRBJ2-7; TRBD2 agrees at 7 bases. Germline V gene sequence: CDR1 SEHNR, CDR2 FQNEAQ (reference sequence). CDR3 length equals 13 residues. V dropped 6 bases and J dropped 7; count of bases not matched to a gene: 9. The CDR3 protein is CASRDWEGLEQYF. Here the CDR3 DNA reads TGTGCCAGCAGGGATTGGGAGGGATTGGAGCAGTACTTC.